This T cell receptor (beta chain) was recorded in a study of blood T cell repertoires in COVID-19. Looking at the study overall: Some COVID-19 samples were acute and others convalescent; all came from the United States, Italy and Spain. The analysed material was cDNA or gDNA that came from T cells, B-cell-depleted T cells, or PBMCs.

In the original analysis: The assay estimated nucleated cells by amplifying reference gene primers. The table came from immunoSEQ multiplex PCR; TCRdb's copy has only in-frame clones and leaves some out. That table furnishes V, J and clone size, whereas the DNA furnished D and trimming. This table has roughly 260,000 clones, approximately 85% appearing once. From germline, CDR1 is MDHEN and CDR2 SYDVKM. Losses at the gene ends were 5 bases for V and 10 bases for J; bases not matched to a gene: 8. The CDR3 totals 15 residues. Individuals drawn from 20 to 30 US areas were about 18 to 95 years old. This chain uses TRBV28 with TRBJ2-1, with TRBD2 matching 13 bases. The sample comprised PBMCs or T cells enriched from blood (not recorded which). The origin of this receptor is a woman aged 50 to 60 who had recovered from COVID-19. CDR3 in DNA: TGTGCCAGCAGTCCCGGGACTAGCGGGACTAGGGAGCAGTTCTTC. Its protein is CASSPGTSGTREQFF. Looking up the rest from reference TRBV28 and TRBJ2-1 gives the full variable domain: DVKVTQSSRYLVKRTGEKVFLECVQDMDHENMFWYRQDPGLGLRLIYFSYDVKMKEKGDIPEGYSVSREKKERFSLILESASTNQTSMYLCASSPGTSGTREQFFGPGTRLTVL.